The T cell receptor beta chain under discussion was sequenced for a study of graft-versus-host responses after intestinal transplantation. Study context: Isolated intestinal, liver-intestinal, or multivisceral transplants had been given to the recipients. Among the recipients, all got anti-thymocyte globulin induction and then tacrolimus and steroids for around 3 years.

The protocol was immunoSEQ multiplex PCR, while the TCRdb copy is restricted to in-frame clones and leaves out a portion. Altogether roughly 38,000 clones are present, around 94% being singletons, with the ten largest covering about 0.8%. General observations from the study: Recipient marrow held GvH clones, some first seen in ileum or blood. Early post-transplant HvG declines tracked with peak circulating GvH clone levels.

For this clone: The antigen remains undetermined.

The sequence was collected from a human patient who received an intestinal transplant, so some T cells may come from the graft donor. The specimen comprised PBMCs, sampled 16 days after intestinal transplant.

The CDR3 nucleotides are TGTGCCAGCAGCCCTTCGGGGGTACCCTCGGAGACCCAGTACTTC. Translating it yields CASSPSGVPSETQYF. This sequence joins TRBV5-8 and TRBJ2-5; weak D call: TRBD2 (6 bases). This CDR3 comprises 15 residues. Per germline, CDR1 SGHTS and CDR2 YDEGEE. The V end lost 4 bases, the J end lost 5 bases, and 18 bases lay between the germline ends.